This T cell receptor (beta chain) was profiled in a study of tumor-infiltrating lymphocytes in primary liver carcinoma. About the study: Every sample contained roughly 3.5 to 8 million productive TCRbeta reads, and these numbers were similar from one tissue type to another. General observations from the study: The study found tumor-adjacent and tumor-blood pairs overlapped less than tumor region pairs.

Priming with a constant-region primer yielded TCR beta cDNA from approximately 500 ng total RNA. Sequencing libraries for TCR beta derived from three nested multiplex PCR rounds that used slightly modified ARM-PCR. Via MiXCR, TCRdb re-called the multiplex PCR reads, giving one row per CDR3 protein. The table has about 43,000 distinct CDR3 sequences, roughly 73% seen once; the top ten hold over 15%. Scientists recovered RNA and DNA together from around 20-30 mg of unsorted bulk tissue. Patients showed chronic HBV infection and an absence of prior treatment. For this clonotype: Its specificity is not known.

The specimen sequenced was liver tumor tissue from sampling region 2. As to subset: tumor region T2, inferior pole. The TCR was taken from a man aged 35 to 55 with primary liver carcinoma and hepatitis B virus infection.

The CDR3 here is CASNQVKGGLGYEQYF. For the CDR3, the DNA is TGCGCCAGCAACCAGGTGAAGGGGGGGCTTGGCTACGAGCAGTACTTC. V is TRBV4-1 and J is TRBJ2-7, with a tentative D call TRBD2 (7 bases). CDR3 length: 16 residues. CDR1 and CDR2 (germline): MGHRA, YSYEKL. V was cut by 7 bases and J by 3 bases, with 22 bases left in between.